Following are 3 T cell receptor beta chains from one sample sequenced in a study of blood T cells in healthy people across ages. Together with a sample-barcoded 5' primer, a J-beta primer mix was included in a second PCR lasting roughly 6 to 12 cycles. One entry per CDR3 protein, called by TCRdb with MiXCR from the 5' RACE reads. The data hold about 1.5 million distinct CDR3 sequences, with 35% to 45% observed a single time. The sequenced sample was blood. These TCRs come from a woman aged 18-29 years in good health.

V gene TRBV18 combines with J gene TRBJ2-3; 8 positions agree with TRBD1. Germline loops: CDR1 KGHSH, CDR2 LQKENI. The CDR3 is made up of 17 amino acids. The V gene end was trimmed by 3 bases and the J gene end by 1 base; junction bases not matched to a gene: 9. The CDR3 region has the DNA TGTGCCAGCTCACCCCGGGACCGACAGGGGCGCACAGATACGCAGTATTTT. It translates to CASSPRDRQGRTDTQYF.

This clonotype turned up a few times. This CDR3 is CAISDPGRNHEKLFF. The CDR3 nucleotides are TGTGCCATCAGTGATCCGGGACGGAACCATGAAAAACTGTTTTTT. The chain is built from TRBV10-3 and TRBJ1-4, with D perhaps TRBD1 (5 bases). The CDR3 extends over 15 amino acids. V lost 3 bases to trimming and J lost 6 bases, with 14 bases between them. The germline V gene encodes CDR1 ENHRY and CDR2 SYGVKD.

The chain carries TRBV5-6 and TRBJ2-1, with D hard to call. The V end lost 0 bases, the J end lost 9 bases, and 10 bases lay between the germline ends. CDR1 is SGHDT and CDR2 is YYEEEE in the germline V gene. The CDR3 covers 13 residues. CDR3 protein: CASSLVISGEQFF. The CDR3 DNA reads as TGTGCCAGCAGCTTGGTGATCTCGGGTGAGCAGTTCTTC.